The sequence of this TCR beta chain was determined in a study of CD8+CD57+ T cells in acquired aplastic anemia. Study background: The mean DNA yield obtained from sorted CD4+ and CD8+ cells came to around 3 ug. Findings and limits, study-wide: Overlap between patients and controls comprised 25 to 30 CD8+ CDR3 sequences.

The template used for profiling TCR beta VDJ and CDR3 was genomic DNA. TCRdb processed the reads anew with MiXCR; each CDR3 protein has one entry. The table has a few hundred thousand distinct CDR3 sequences, around 33% seen once. This clonotype was detected only a few times. Its specificity is unknown. Patients included in sequencing had previously demonstrated CD8+CD57+ cell expansion by flow cytometry. Severe acquired aplastic anemia was diagnosed in all patients. Sequencing was carried out using sorted CD4+, CD8+, or CD8+CD57+ T cells (not recorded which) from PBMCs. The receptor comes from a human donor with aplastic anemia.

CDR3 sequence (DNA): TGTGCCAGCAGCGGACTTACCGGGACTAGCCGGGGGGAGACCCAGTACTTC. It yields the protein CASSGLTGTSRGETQYF. This chain links TRBV11-1 with TRBJ2-5; TRBD2 agrees at 9 bases. Germline V gene sequence: CDR1 SGHAT, CDR2 FQDESV (reference sequence). CDR3 length: 17 residues. Unmatched junction bases numbered 15, after V lost 5 bases and J lost 5 bases.